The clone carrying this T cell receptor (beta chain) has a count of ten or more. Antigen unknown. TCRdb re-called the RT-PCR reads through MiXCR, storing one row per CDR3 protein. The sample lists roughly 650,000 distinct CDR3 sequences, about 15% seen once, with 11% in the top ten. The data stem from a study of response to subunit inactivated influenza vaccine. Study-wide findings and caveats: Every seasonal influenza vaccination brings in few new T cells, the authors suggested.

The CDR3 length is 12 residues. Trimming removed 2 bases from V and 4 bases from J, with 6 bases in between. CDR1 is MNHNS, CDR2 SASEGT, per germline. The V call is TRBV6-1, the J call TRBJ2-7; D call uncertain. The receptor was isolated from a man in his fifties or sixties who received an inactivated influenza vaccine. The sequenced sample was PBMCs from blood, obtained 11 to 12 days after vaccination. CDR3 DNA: TGTGCCAGCAGTGAATACGGTTACGAGCAGTACTTC. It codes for CASSEYGYEQYF.